This T cell receptor (beta chain) came from a study of long-term antiretroviral therapy in people with HIV. The study's findings and limits: Possibly under older ART regimens, blood was drawn between the mid-2000s and the late 2010s.

This CDR3 spans 16 amino acids. The V gene's germline CDR1 is MRHNA and CDR2 SNTAGT. V lost 6 bases and J 6 bases, leaving 22 bases between the germline ends. With respect to this clone: Its target is unknown.

With survey level as its setting, the immunoSEQ assay was v3.0. Researchers set sequencing to target about 35,000-55,000 T-cell genomes per sample. Profiling relied on immunoSEQ multiplex PCR, and the TCRdb table lists in-frame clones only, not all of them. The data show under 30,000 clones, with approximately 80% seen just once and approximately 6% held by the top ten. The clonotype was recovered from a young man with HIV. Here the sequenced sample was unsorted PBMCs, taken 4.4 years after starting antiretroviral therapy. This chain joins TRBV6-4 and TRBJ2-3, with a tentative D call TRBD2 (5 bases). The CDR3 coding sequence is TGTGCCAGCAGCCCCACGGAAGGGCGGAGGCGGGATACGCAGTATTTT. It encodes CASSPTEGRRRDTQYF.